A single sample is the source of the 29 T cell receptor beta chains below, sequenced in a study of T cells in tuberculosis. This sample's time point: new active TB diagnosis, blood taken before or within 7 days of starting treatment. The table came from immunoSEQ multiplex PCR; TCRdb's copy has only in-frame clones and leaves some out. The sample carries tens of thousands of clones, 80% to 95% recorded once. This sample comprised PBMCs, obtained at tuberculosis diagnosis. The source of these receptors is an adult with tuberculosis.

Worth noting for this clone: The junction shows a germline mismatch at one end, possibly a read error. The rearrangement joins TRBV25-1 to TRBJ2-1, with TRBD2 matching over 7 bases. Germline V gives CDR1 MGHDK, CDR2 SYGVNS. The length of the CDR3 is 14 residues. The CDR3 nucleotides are TGTGCCAGCAGTGGACTAGCCCCCTACGATGAGCAGTTCTTC. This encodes CASSGLAPYDEQFF.

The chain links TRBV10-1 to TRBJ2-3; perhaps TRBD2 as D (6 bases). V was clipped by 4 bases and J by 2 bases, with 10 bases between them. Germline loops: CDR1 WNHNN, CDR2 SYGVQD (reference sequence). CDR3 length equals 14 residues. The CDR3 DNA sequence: TGCGCCAGCAGTGTCGGCGGGGTCACAGATACGCAGTATTTT. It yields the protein CASSVGGVTDTQYF.

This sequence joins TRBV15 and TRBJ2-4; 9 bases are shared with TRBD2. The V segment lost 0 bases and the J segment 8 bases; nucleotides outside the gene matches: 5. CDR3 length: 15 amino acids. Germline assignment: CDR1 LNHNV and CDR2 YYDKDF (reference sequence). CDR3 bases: TGTGCCACCAGCAGAGATCGTAGCGGGGGTGACATTCAGTACTTC. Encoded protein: CATSRDRSGGDIQYF.

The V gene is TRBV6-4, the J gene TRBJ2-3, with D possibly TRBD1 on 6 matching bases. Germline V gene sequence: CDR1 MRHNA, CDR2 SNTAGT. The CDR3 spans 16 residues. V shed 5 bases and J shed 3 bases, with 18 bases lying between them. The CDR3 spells CASSPSAPGTTDTQYF. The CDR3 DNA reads TGTGCCAGCAGTCCCTCCGCCCCAGGGACAACAGATACGCAGTATTTT.

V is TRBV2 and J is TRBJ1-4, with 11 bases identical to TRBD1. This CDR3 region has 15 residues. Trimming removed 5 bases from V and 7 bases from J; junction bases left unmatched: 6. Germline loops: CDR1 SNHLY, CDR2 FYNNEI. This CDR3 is CASSWTGGAGEKLFF. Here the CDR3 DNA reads TGTGCCAGCAGTTGGACAGGGGGCGCCGGTGAAAAACTGTTTTTT.

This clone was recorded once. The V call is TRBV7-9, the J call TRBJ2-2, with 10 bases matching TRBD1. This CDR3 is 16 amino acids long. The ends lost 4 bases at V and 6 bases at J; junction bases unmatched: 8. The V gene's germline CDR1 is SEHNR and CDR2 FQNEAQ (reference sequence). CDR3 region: CASSSMTGGLPGELFF. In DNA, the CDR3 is TGTGCCAGCAGCTCCATGACAGGGGGCCTTCCCGGGGAGCTGTTTTTT.

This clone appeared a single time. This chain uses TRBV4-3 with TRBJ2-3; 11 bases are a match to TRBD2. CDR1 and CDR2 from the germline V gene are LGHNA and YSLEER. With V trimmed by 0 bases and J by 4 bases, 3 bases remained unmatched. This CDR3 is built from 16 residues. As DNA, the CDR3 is TGCGCCAGCAGCCAAGATCCGACTAGCGGGGCAGATACGCAGTATTTT. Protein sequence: CASSQDPTSGADTQYF.

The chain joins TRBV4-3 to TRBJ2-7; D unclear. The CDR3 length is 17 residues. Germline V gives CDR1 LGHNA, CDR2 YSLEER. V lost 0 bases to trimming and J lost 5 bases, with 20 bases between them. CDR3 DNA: TGCGCCAGCAGCCAAGAAGTGGCAGGTTCCAATCGCCACGAGCAGTACTTC. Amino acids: CASSQEVAGSNRHEQYF.

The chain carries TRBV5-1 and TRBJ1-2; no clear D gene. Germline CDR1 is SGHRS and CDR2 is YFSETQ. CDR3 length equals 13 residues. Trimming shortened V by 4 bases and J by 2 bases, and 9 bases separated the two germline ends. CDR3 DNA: TGCGCCAGCAGCCTCCGGGGAAACTATGGCTACACCTTC. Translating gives CASSLRGNYGYTF.

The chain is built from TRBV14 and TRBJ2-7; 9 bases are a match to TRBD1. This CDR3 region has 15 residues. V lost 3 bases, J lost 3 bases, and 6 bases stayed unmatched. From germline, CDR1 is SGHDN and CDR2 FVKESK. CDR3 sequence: CASSQAPGQGYEQYF. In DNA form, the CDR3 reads TGTGCCAGCAGCCAGGCCCCGGGACAGGGCTACGAGCAGTACTTC.

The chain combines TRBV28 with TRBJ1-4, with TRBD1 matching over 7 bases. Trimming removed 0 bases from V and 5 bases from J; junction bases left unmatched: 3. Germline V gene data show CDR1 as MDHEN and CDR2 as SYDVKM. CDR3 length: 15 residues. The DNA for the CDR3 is TGTGCCAGCAGTTTATGGGAACAGGGGAATGAAAAACTGTTTTTT. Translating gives CASSLWEQGNEKLFF.

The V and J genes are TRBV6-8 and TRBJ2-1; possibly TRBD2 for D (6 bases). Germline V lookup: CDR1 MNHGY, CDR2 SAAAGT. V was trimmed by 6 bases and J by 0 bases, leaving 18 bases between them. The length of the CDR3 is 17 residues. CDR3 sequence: CASSQGGAGSSYNEQFF. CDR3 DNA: TGTGCCAGCAGCCAGGGCGGGGCAGGGAGCTCCTACAATGAGCAGTTCTTC.

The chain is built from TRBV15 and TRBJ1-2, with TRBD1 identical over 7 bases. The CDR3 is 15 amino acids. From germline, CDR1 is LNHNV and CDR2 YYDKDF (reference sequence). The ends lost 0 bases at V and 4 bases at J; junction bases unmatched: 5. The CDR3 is CATSRDGQAVYGYTF. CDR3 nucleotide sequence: TGTGCCACCAGCAGAGACGGACAGGCTGTCTATGGCTACACCTTC. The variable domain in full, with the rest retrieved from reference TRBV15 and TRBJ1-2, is DAMVIQNPRYQVTQFGKPVTLSCSQTLNHNVMYWYQQKSSQAPKLLFHYYDKDFNNEADTPDNFQSRRPNTSFCFLDIRSPGLGDTAMYLCATSRDGQAVYGYTFGSGTRLTVV.

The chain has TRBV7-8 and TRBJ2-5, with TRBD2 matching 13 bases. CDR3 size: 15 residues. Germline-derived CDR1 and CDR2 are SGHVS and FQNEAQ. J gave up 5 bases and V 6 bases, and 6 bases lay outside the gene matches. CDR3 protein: CASRLAGGPFETQYF. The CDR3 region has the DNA TGTGCCAGCAGACTAGCGGGGGGGCCTTTCGAGACCCAGTACTTC.

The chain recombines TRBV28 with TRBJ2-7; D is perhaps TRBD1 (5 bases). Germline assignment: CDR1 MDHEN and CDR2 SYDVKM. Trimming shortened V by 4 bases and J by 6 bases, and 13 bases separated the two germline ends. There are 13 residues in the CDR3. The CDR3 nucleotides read TGTGCCAGCAGTTACGCGACAGTTGGCGAGCAGTACGTC. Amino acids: CASSYATVGEQYV.

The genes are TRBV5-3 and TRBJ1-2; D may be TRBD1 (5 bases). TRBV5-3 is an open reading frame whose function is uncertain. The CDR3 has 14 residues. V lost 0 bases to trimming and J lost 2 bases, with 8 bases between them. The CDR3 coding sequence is TGTGCCAGAAGCTTGGACAGGTTGAACTATGGCTACACCTTC. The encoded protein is CARSLDRLNYGYTF.

DNA for the CDR3: TGTGCCAGCGGGGACAGGGGACCGTCTGGGGCCAACGTCCTGACTTTC. It is translated as CASGDRGPSGANVLTF. The chain uses TRBV27 and TRBJ2-6, with 10 positions matching TRBD1. The CDR3 covers 16 residues. The germline V gene encodes CDR1 MNHEY and CDR2 SMNVEV (reference sequence). V lost 8 bases and J lost 1; bases outside the gene matches: 5.

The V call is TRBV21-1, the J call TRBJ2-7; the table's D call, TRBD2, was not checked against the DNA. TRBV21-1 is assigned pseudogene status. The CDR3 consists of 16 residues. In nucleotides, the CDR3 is TGTGCCAGCACGGAACGGGGGGGCGGGCGATACTACGAGCAGTACGTC. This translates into CASTERGGGRYYEQYV.

The CDR3 region has the DNA TGTGCCAGCAGACCCACTAGCGGGGTTAGCACAGATACGCAGTATTTT. It translates to CASRPTSGVSTDTQYF. The chain is built from TRBV7-2 and TRBJ2-3, with 10 positions matching TRBD2. V trimming: 6 bases; J trimming: 0 bases; junction bases outside the gene matches: 6. CDR3 length equals 16 residues. CDR1 and CDR2 from the germline V gene are SGHTA and FQGNSA.

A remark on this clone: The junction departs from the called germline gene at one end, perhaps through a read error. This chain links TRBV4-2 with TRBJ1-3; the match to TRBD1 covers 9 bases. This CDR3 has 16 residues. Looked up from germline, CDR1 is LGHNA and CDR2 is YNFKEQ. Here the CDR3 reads CASSQDPGQGGSTIYF. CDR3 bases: TGTGCCAGCAGCCAAGACCCGGGACAGGGAGGAAGCACCATATATTTT.

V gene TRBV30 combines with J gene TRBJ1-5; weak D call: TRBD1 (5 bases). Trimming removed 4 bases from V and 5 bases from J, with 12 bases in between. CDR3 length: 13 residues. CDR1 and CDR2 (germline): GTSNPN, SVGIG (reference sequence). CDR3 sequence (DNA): TGTGCCTGGAATCGAGACAGCGATCAGCCCCAGCATTTT. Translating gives CAWNRDSDQPQHF.

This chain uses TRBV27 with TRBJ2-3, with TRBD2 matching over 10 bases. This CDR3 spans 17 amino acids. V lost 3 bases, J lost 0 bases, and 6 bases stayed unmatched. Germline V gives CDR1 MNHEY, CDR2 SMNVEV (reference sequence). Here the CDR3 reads CASSFRAGGPSTDTQYF. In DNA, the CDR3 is TGTGCCAGCAGTTTTCGAGCGGGGGGGCCTAGCACAGATACGCAGTATTTT.

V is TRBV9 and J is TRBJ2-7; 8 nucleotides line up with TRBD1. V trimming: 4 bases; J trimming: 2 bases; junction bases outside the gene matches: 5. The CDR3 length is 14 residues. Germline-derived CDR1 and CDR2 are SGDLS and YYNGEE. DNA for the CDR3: TGTGCCAGCAGCCCTGGACAGGGTGCCTACGAGCAGTACTTC. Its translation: CASSPGQGAYEQYF. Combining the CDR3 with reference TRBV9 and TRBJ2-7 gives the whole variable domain DSGVTQTPKHLITATGQRVTLRCSPRSGDLSVYWYQQSLDQGLQFLIQYYNGEERAKGNILERFSAQQFPDLHSELNLSSLELGDSALYFCASSPGQGAYEQYFGPGTRLTVT.

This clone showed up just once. The chain's CDR3 is CASSALAGGLETQYF. The CDR3 DNA follows: TGTGCCAGCAGTGCGCTAGCGGGGGGGCTTGAGACCCAGTACTTC. The V gene is TRBV2, the J gene TRBJ2-5; 12 bases agree with TRBD2. CDR1 SNHLY and CDR2 FYNNEI come from the germline V gene. CDR3 length: 15 residues. V was pared by 4 bases and J by 5 bases, with 5 bases of the junction left unmatched.

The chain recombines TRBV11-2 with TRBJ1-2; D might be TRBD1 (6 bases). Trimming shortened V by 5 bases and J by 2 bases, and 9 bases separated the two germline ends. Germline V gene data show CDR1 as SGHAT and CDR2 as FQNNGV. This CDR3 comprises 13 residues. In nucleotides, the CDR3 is TGTGCCAGCAGCCCCGACAGGAACTATGGCTACACCTTC. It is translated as CASSPDRNYGYTF.

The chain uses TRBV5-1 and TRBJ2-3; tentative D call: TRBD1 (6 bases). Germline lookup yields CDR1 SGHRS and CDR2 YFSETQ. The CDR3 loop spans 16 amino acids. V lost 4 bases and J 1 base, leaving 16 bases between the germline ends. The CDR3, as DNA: TGCGCCAGCAGCCCGGACAACAGGGCCCGCACAGATACGCAGTATTTT. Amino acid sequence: CASSPDNRARTDTQYF.

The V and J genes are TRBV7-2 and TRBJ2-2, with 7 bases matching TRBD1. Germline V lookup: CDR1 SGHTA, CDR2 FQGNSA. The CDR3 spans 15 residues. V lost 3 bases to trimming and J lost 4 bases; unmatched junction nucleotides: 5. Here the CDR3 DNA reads TGTGCCAGCAGCTTCGGGCAGGGGGTCACCGGGGAGCTGTTTTTT. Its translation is CASSFGQGVTGELFF.

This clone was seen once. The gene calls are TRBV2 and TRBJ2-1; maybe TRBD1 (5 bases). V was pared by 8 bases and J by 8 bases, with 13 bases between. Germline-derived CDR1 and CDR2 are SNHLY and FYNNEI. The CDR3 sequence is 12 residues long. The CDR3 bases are TGTGCCAGCGGAGCCAGGGAAGATGAGCAGTTCTTC. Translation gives CASGAREDEQFF.

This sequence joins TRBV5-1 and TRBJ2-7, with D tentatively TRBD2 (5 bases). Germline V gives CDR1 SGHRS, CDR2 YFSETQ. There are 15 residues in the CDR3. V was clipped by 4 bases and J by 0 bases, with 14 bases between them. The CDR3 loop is CASSLTSPFSYEQYF. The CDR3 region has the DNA TGCGCCAGCAGCCTTACTAGTCCTTTCTCCTACGAGCAGTACTTC.